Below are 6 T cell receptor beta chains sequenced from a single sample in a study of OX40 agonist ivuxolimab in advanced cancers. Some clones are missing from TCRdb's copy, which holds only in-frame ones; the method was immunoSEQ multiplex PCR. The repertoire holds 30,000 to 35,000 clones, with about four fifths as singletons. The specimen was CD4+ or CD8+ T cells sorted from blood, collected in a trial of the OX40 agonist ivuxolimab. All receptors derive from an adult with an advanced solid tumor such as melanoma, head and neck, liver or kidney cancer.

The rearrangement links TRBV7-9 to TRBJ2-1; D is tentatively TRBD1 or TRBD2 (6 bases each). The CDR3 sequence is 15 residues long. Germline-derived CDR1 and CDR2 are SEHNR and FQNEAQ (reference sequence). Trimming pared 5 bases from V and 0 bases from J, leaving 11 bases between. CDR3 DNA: TGTGCCAGCAGCAGAGGGGGGACCTCCTACAATGAGCAGTTCTTC. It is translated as CASSRGGTSYNEQFF.

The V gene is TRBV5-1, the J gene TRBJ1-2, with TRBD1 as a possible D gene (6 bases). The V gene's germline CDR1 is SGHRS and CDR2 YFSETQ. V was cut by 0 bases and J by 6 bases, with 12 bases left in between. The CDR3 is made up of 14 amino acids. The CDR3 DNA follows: TGCGCCAGCAGCTTGGTATTAGGGGGGAATGGCTACACCTTC. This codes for CASSLVLGGNGYTF.

CDR3 nucleotides: TGTGCCAGCTCACCACTTCGGGAGGGGGGCTACACCTTC. Residues: CASSPLREGGYTF. J is TRBJ1-2 and V is TRBV18, with D tentatively TRBD1 (5 bases). This CDR3 has 13 residues. The V end lost 1 base, the J end lost 8 bases, and 11 bases lay between the germline ends. Looked up from germline, CDR1 is KGHSH and CDR2 is LQKENI.

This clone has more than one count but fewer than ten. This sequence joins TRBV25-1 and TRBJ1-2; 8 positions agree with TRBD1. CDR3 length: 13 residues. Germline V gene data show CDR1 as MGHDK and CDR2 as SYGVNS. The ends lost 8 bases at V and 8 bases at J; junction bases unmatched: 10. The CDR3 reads CASGQTGAYGYTF. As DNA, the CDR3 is TGTGCCAGCGGGCAGACAGGGGCCTACGGCTACACCTTC.

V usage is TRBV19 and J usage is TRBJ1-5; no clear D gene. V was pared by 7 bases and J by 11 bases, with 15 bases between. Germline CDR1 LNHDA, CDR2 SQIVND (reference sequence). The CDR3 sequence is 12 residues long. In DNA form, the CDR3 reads TGTGCCAGTACCACCGGTAGCGGGGCCCAGCATTTT. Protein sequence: CASTTGSGAQHF.

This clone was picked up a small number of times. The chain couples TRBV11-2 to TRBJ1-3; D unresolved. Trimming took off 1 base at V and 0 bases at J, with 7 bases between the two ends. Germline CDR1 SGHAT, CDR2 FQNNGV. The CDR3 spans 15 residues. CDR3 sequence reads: CASSLGGPSGNTIYF. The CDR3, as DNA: TGTGCCAGCAGCTTAGGTGGGCCCTCTGGAAACACCATATATTTT.